The source of this TCR beta chain is a study of OX40 agonist ivuxolimab in advanced cancers. Study-level results: Antigen specificity of clonally expanded peripheral T cells was not established.

Comments on this clone: Its antigen is undetermined.

The protocol was immunoSEQ multiplex PCR, while the TCRdb copy is restricted to in-frame clones and leaves out a portion. The table has tens of thousands of clones, 90% to 95% seen once; the top ten hold approximately 2.5%. V gave up 6 bases and J gave up 4 bases; unmatched junction bases: 2. This CDR3 has 13 residues. The germline gives CDR1 MNHEY, CDR2 SVGAGI. The sequenced sample was CD4+ or CD8+ T cells sorted from blood, obtained in a trial of the OX40 agonist ivuxolimab. The clonotype comes from an adult with an advanced solid tumor such as melanoma, head and neck, liver or kidney cancer. J is TRBJ1-5 and V is TRBV6-5, with 8 positions matching TRBD1. DNA of the CDR3: TGTGCCAGCAGCCGGACAGGGAATCAGCCCCAGCATTTT. Residues: CASSRTGNQPQHF.